These 26 T cell receptor beta chains originate from one sample sequenced in a study of T cell responses to AZD1222 COVID-19 vaccine. Generated by immunoSEQ multiplex PCR, the TCRdb table keeps only in-frame clones and is missing some. The table has some 56,000 clones, 75% to 90% seen once. The starting material was peripheral blood, obtained 28 days after the second AZD1222 dose. These receptors were collected from an adult who received the AZD1222 COVID-19 vaccine.

The V gene is TRBV19, the J gene TRBJ2-3; D is uncertain. Germline CDR1 LNHDA, CDR2 SQIVND (reference sequence). V was pared by 2 bases and J by 1 base, with 13 bases between. This CDR3 spans 16 amino acids. The CDR3 region is CASSIRVRTRTDTQYF. The CDR3 coding sequence is TGTGCCAGTAGTATAAGGGTGAGAACCCGCACAGATACGCAGTATTTT.

The genes are TRBV2 and TRBJ2-5; D is perhaps TRBD2 (6 bases). V was trimmed by 4 bases and J by 5 bases, leaving 17 bases between them. The germline V gene encodes CDR1 SNHLY and CDR2 FYNNEI. The CDR3 length is 15 residues. CDR3 region: CASSATGLGRETQYF. The CDR3 DNA follows: TGTGCCAGCAGTGCGACGGGACTTGGGAGGGAGACCCAGTACTTC.

This chain connects TRBV27 to TRBJ2-1, with TRBD1 matching 7 bases. J lost 2 bases, V lost 4 bases, and 23 bases had no gene match. Germline assignment: CDR1 MNHEY and CDR2 SMNVEV (reference sequence). The length of the CDR3 is 21 residues. This CDR3 is CASSSPSGPSTGIVAYNEQFF. CDR3 in DNA: TGTGCCAGCAGTTCCCCCTCCGGCCCATCGACAGGGATTGTGGCCTACAATGAGCAGTTCTTC.

The rearrangement joins TRBV27 to TRBJ1-1; D may be TRBD1 (5 bases). The CDR3 length is 13 residues. Germline CDR1 is MNHEY and CDR2 is SMNVEV (reference sequence). V was cut by 4 bases and J by 6 bases, with 12 bases left in between. The CDR3 is CASSWGGWAEAFF. CDR3 nucleotide sequence: TGTGCCAGCAGTTGGGGGGGGTGGGCTGAAGCTTTCTTT.

The V call is TRBV4-2, the J call TRBJ1-6; D is undetermined. The germline V and J ends were trimmed by 0 bases and 6 bases, with 9 bases remaining between them. The germline V gene has CDR1 LGHNA and CDR2 YNFKEQ. This CDR3 has 15 residues. CDR3 bases: TGTGCCAGCAGCCAAGATCTCTGGGGTAATTCACCCCTCCACTTT. Amino acid sequence: CASSQDLWGNSPLHF.

The chain combines TRBV11-2 with TRBJ1-4; a possible D gene is TRBD1 (5 bases). Germline CDR1 reads SGHAT; CDR2 reads FQNNGV. The CDR3 runs to 15 residues. Trimming left V 3 bases short and J 7 bases short, with 15 bases between. The CDR3 coding sequence is TGTGCCAGCAGCTTTGGGGACCTTTCGGGTGAAAAACTGTTTTTT. This sequence encodes CASSFGDLSGEKLFF.

The gene calls are TRBV30 and TRBJ1-2; 10 bases fit TRBD1. Germline trimming cut 3 bases from V and 3 bases from J; bases unmatched to any gene: 4. The CDR3 spans 14 residues. CDR1 and CDR2 (germline): GTSNPN, SVGIG (reference sequence). The chain's CDR3 is CAWSPGQGHYGYTF. The DNA of the CDR3 is TGTGCCTGGAGCCCGGGACAGGGGCACTATGGCTACACCTTC.

The chain couples TRBV19 to TRBJ1-4; the D gene is possibly TRBD1 (5 bases). The V end was cut by 10 bases, the J end by 8 bases, with 17 bases between. Germline assignment: CDR1 LNHDA and CDR2 SQIVND (reference sequence). CDR3 length equals 13 residues. The DNA for the CDR3 is TGTGCCACCGTGGGAGGGGCGGGGGAAAAACTGTTTTTT. It encodes CATVGGAGEKLFF.

V is TRBV6-5 and J is TRBJ2-1; D gene ambiguous. Germline V gives CDR1 MNHEY, CDR2 SVGAGI. The CDR3 consists of 15 residues. Trimming left V 0 bases short and J 2 bases short, with 8 bases between. The CDR3 loop reads CASSYSRGTYNEQFF. As DNA, the CDR3 is TGTGCCAGCAGTTACTCGAGAGGAACCTACAATGAGCAGTTCTTC.

The chain links TRBV28 to TRBJ1-2; possibly TRBD1 for D (5 bases). The germline CDR1 and CDR2 sequences are MDHEN and SYDVKM. V gave up 5 bases and J gave up 4 bases, with 14 bases separating them. The CDR3 extends over 14 amino acids. CDR3 in DNA: TGTGCCAGCAGTCCCGGGTACGGGGGCTATGGCTACACCTTC. Amino acid sequence: CASSPGYGGYGYTF.

The chain uses TRBV4-3 and TRBJ2-7, with 8 bases lining up with TRBD2. CDR1 and CDR2 (germline): LGHNA, YSLEER. CDR3 size: 16 residues. V lost 0 bases, J lost 4 bases, and 8 bases stayed unmatched. Here the CDR3 reads CASSQEGSGSWYEQYF. The CDR3 DNA follows: TGCGCCAGCAGCCAAGAAGGCAGCGGGAGTTGGTACGAGCAGTACTTC.

The chain links TRBV5-1 to TRBJ2-3; TRBD2 matches 13 bases. Germline V gene sequence: CDR1 SGHRS, CDR2 YFSETQ. The CDR3 spans 19 residues. After removal of 0 bases from V and 1 base from J, the junction contained 8 bases not matched to a gene. CDR3 protein: CASSLVRGTSGVGTDTQYF. CDR3 bases: TGCGCCAGCAGCTTGGTTCGGGGGACTAGCGGGGTTGGCACAGATACGCAGTATTTT.

The rearrangement joins TRBV6-5 to TRBJ1-5; D possibly corresponds to TRBD1 (6 bases). The CDR3 contains 15 residues. The germline V gene has CDR1 MNHEY and CDR2 SVGAGI. V lost 0 bases and J 4 bases, leaving 10 bases between the germline ends. The CDR3 is CASSYSPDRNQPQHF. In DNA form, the CDR3 reads TGTGCCAGCAGTTACTCTCCCGACAGGAATCAGCCCCAGCATTTT.

The chain couples TRBV11-2 to TRBJ2-1; D gene unclear. The CDR3 runs to 14 residues. In germline, CDR1 is SGHAT, CDR2 FQNNGV. The ends were cut back, 1 base at V and 8 bases at J, with 12 bases in the middle. CDR3 nucleotide sequence: TGTGCCAGCAGCTTAGTCGGGCCCCCTGATGAGCAGTTCTTC. Translated: CASSLVGPPDEQFF.

This chain joins TRBV10-2 and TRBJ1-2, with 7 bases identical to TRBD1. The V gene's germline CDR1 is WSHSY and CDR2 SAAADI. J was trimmed by 4 bases and V by 7 bases; bases with no gene match: 9. The CDR3 spans 14 residues. The chain's CDR3 is CASTLGQFAYGYTF. For the CDR3, the DNA is TGCGCCAGCACCCTGGGACAGTTCGCCTATGGCTACACCTTC.

The chain joins TRBV7-3 to TRBJ2-3; TRBD1 aligns across 9 bases. Germline loops: CDR1 SGHTA, CDR2 FQGTGA. CDR3 length: 17 amino acids. V lost 1 base, J lost 4 bases, and 9 bases stayed unmatched. CDR3 nucleotide sequence: TGTGCCAGCAGCTTAAGACCGGGACAGGGATCACCAGATACGCAGTATTTT. This codes for CASSLRPGQGSPDTQYF.

The count of this clone is one. This chain connects TRBV4-1 to TRBJ2-2, with 11 bases matching TRBD2. The CDR3 spans 18 residues. In germline, CDR1 is MGHRA, CDR2 YSYEKL. Trimming cost V 4 bases and J 1 base; bases outside gene matches: 8. CDR3 in amino acids: CASSLTIGLAGNTGELFF. CDR3 DNA: TGCGCCAGCAGCCTTACTATTGGACTAGCGGGGAACACCGGGGAGCTGTTTTTT.

The chain has TRBV6-5 and TRBJ2-1, with a weak D call TRBD2 (5 bases). The CDR3 loop spans 11 amino acids. CDR1 and CDR2 (germline): MNHEY, SVGAGI. Between the trimmed V and J ends, which lost 7 bases and 4 bases, there was a span of 5 bases. Here the CDR3 DNA reads TGTGCCAGCACGGGATACAATGAGCAGTTCTTC. Translation gives CASTGYNEQFF.

The gene calls are TRBV19 and TRBJ1-5; 7 bases are a match to TRBD1. The CDR3 has 14 residues. The germline CDR1 and CDR2 sequences are LNHDA and SQIVND (reference sequence). Trimming at V came to 5 bases and at J to 7 bases, leaving 8 bases not matched to a gene. CDR3 loop: CASSVDREGQPQHF. Here the CDR3 DNA reads TGTGCCAGTAGTGTTGACAGGGAAGGACAGCCCCAGCATTTT.

The chain carries TRBV3-1 (or the pseudogene TRBV3-2) and TRBJ1-6; D is perhaps TRBD1 (5 bases). Germline CDR1 is LGHDT and CDR2 is YNNKEL (reference sequence). Trimming stripped 1 base from V and 7 bases from J, with 8 bases between. The CDR3 spans 14 residues. CDR3 coding DNA: TGTGCCAGCAGCCAAGTACAGGAGAATTCACCCCTCCACTTT. As protein: CASSQVQENSPLHF.

The J gene is TRBJ2-3, the V gene TRBV5-4, with 8 nucleotides matching TRBD1. CDR3 length: 15 amino acids. V lost 2 bases and J lost 3; bases outside the gene matches: 5. Per germline, CDR1 SGHNT and CDR2 YYREEE (reference sequence). The CDR3 coding sequence is TGTGCCAGCAGCTTTGACAGGGGAAGTACAGATACGCAGTATTTT. Amino acids: CASSFDRGSTDTQYF.

This sequence joins TRBV29-1 and TRBJ1-1, with a weak D call TRBD1 (6 bases). This CDR3 has 13 residues. CDR1 is SQVTM, CDR2 ANQGSEA, per germline. Trimming left V 6 bases short and J 0 bases short, with 11 bases between. CDR3 protein: CSVDSPMNTEAFF. DNA for the CDR3: TGCAGCGTGGACAGCCCTATGAACACTGAAGCTTTCTTT.

The chain carries TRBV24-1 and TRBJ2-5; D is undetermined. CDR1 KGHDR and CDR2 SFDVKD come from the germline V gene. This CDR3 has 15 amino acids. V lost 3 bases to trimming and J lost 2 bases, with 12 bases between them. The DNA for the CDR3 is TGTGCCACCAGTGATCCGATCAACTTACAAGAGACCCAGTACTTC. Protein product: CATSDPINLQETQYF.

The chain couples TRBV19 to TRBJ2-3, with 8 bases that match TRBD2. Germline V gene sequence: CDR1 LNHDA, CDR2 SQIVND (reference sequence). The CDR3 sequence is 14 residues long. Losses at the gene ends were 5 bases for V and 1 base for J; bases not matched to a gene: 2. The CDR3 loop reads CASSDSGGTDTQYF. CDR3 in DNA: TGTGCCAGTAGTGATAGCGGGGGCACAGATACGCAGTATTTT.

This clone has a handful of counts. This sequence joins TRBV10-1 and TRBJ2-7, with 8 bases aligning to TRBD2. CDR3 size: 15 residues. J lost 4 bases, V lost 1 base, and 6 bases had no gene match. Germline values: CDR1 WNHNN, CDR2 SYGVQD (reference sequence). The CDR3 reads CASSEFSGRGYEQYF. The CDR3 nucleotides are TGCGCCAGCAGTGAGTTCAGCGGGAGAGGGTACGAGCAGTACTTC.

The chain combines TRBV10-1 with TRBJ1-1; D is possibly TRBD1 (5 bases). The CDR3 totals 13 residues. The germline V gene encodes CDR1 WNHNN and CDR2 SYGVQD (reference sequence). Trimming pared 4 bases from V and 0 bases from J, leaving 6 bases between. The CDR3 bases are TGCGCCAGCAGTGGACAGCTGAACACTGAAGCTTTCTTT. This translates into CASSGQLNTEAFF.